This TCR beta chain originates from a study of response to subunit inactivated influenza vaccine. TCRdb reprocessed the RT-PCR reads via MiXCR and lists one record per CDR3 protein. The table shows some 570,000 distinct CDR3 sequences, with about 11% occurring only once. Only a few counts were recorded for this clonotype. This sample was shared with a second study, whose subject was T cells expressing NK-cell markers. That source notes: Synthesis of TCR beta cDNA relied on 5'RACE template switching carrying UMIs. The dominant NKG2C+ clonotypes represented about 1.0-7.0% of CD8+ T cells in over 5 donors.

The source material was PBMCs from blood, sampled on the day of vaccination. This clonotype was sampled from a man aged 50-59 years who received an inactivated influenza vaccine.

CDR3 nucleotides: TGTGCCAGCAGCGCAGGGGGCCTCGACGAGCAGTACTTC. Translating it yields CASSAGGLDEQYF. The chain joins TRBV14 to TRBJ2-7; 8 bases fit TRBD1. The CDR3 has 13 amino acids. The junction had 5 bases not matched to a gene; V was cut back by 5 bases and J by 5 bases. Germline V gene lookup returns CDR1 SGHDN and CDR2 FVKESK.